This T cell receptor beta chain originates from a study of identical twins. Germline V CDR1 and CDR2: DFQATT, SNEGSKA (reference sequence). V was clipped by 3 bases and J by 0 bases; unmatched bases: 12. The CDR3 is 17 residues long. MiXCR, run by TCRdb on the 5' RACE reads, gives a single entry per CDR3 protein. The sample yields a few hundred thousand distinct CDR3 sequences, more than 9% seen once. These data were also reused for a study on yellow fever vaccine responses in identical twins.

The V and J genes are TRBV20-1 and TRBJ2-3; 7 bases map to TRBD2. The clonotype was recovered from a woman younger than 30 in good health. The sequencing sample was made of PBMCs. The CDR3 region is CSASSSGVPSSTDTQYF. CDR3 sequence (DNA): TGCAGTGCTAGTTCGAGCGGGGTGCCCTCTAGCACAGATACGCAGTATTTT.